This T cell receptor beta chain was sequenced during a study of cytomegalovirus exposure and HLA in healthy donors. Study-wide results and limits: Other equally common chains were less clonally expanded than HLA-associated TCR beta chains, a later analysis showed. Association of a missense DCLRE1C variant with TCR beta V- and J-gene trimming was reported in a later analysis.

V gave up 3 bases and J gave up 7 bases; unmatched junction bases: 12. The CDR3 loop spans 16 amino acids. CDR1 is GTSNPN, CDR2 SVGIG, per germline (reference sequence). The study ran its PCR with 60 Vbeta and 13 Jbeta primers. Some clones are missing from TCRdb's copy, which holds only in-frame ones; the method was immunoSEQ multiplex PCR. This table has around 160,000 clones, more than 60% appearing once. On this clone itself: Its antigen is undetermined.

The TCR comes from a middle-aged man in good health and CMV-seropositive. V and J are TRBV30 and TRBJ2-5, with 12 bases fitting TRBD2. The sequenced material came from PBMCs. The CDR3 bases are TGTGCCTGGAGCCCGGGACTAGCGGGTAGCGGAGGGACCCAGTACTTC. This gives the protein CAWSPGLAGSGGTQYF. Based on the CDR3 plus reference TRBV30 and TRBJ2-5, the full variable domain is SQTIHQWPATLVQPVGSPLSLECTVEGTSNPNLYWYRQAAGRGLQLLFYSVGIGQISSEVPQNLSASRPQDRQFILSSKKLLLSDSGFYLCAWSPGLAGSGGTQYFGPGTRLLVL.